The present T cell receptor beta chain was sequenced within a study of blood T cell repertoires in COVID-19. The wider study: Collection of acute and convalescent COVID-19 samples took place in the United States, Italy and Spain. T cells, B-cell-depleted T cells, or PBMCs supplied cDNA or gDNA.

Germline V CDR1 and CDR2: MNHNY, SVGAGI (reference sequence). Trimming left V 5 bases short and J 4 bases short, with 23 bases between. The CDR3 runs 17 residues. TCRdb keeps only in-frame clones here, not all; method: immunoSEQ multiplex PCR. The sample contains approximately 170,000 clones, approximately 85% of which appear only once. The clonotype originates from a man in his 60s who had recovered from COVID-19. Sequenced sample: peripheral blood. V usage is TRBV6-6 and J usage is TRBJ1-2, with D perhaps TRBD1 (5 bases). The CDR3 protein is CASSPVDQGGSLYGYTF. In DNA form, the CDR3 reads TGTGCCAGCAGTCCCGTCGATCAGGGAGGGAGCCTCTATGGCTACACCTTC.